A selection of T cell receptor beta chains follows, all from one sample in a study of cytomegalovirus exposure and HLA in healthy donors. The protocol was immunoSEQ multiplex PCR, while the TCRdb copy is restricted to in-frame clones and leaves out a portion. The data contain roughly 150,000 clones, 82% of them singletons. The sequencing sample was made of PBMCs. These receptors came from a girl aged 5-17 years in good health and CMV-seropositive. Each CDR3 is given with its conserved first and last residue. The D gene is left open where the match is weak. Not every row has a clone size; where given, it reads once, few, many or a size class.

abundance,v_gene,j_gene,d_gene,CDR3nt,CDR3aa
-,TRBV18,TRBJ2-4,-,TGTGCCAGCTCGCCCCCTGGAGCCCCCAAAAACATTCAGTACTTC,CASSPPGAPKNIQYF
-,TRBV9,TRBJ2-2,-,TGTGCCAGCAGCGTCTGGGCCGACACCGGGGAGCTGTTTTTT,CASSVWADTGELFF
-,TRBV7-9,TRBJ1-4,-,TGTGCCAGCACCACAGGGCCCGATGAAAAACTGTTTTTT,CASTTGPDEKLFF
-,TRBV9,TRBJ1-1,TRBD1,TGTGCCAGCAGCGACCCCCCGGGACAGGGGGCGGCTGAAGCTTTCTTT,CASSDPPGQGAAEAFF
-,TRBV7-9,TRBJ2-3,-,TGTGCCAGCAGCTTGGGAGTGACCCGACTCTTACACACAGATACGCAGTATTTT,CASSLGVTRLLHTDTQYF
-,TRBV5-1,TRBJ1-1,TRBD1,TGCGCCAGCAGCTTCGACAGGGGGAACACTGAAGCTTTCTTT,CASSFDRGNTEAFF
-,TRBV5-1,TRBJ2-7,-,TGCGCCAGCAGCTTACCGGACAAGGACTACGAGCAGTACTTC,CASSLPDKDYEQYF
-,TRBV5-1,TRBJ1-1,TRBD1,TGCGCCAGCAGCGAGAACAGGGGGCCGATCACTGAAGCTTTCTTT,CASSENRGPITEAFF
-,TRBV29-1,TRBJ1-2,-,TGCAGCGTTGACATGAATGGGCAGGTCATGTTTGGCTACACCTTC,CSVDMNGQVMFGYTF
-,TRBV29-1,TRBJ2-1,TRBD2,TGCAGCGTTGACACCGGGACTAGTGATGATGAGCAGTTCTTC,CSVDTGTSDDEQFF
-,TRBV5-5,TRBJ2-6,-,TGTGCCAGCAGCTGGGGCCCATTGGGGGGGGCCAACGTCCTGACTTTC,CASSWGPLGGANVLTF
-,TRBV5-1,TRBJ2-2,TRBD1,TGCGCCAGCAGCTTAAGACAGGGGGGCGGGGAGCTGTTTTTT,CASSLRQGGGELFF
-,TRBV28,TRBJ1-5,-,TGTGCCAGCAGTTTATGGGCACAGCCTAATCAGCCCCAGCATTTT,CASSLWAQPNQPQHF
-,TRBV10-3,TRBJ2-7,-,TGTGCCAGCCAAAGGGAGGCAAGCAACTACGAGCAGTACTTC,CASQREASNYEQYF
few,TRBV6-1,TRBJ1-1,-,TGTGCCAGCAGTGAATTGCGGGAGAACCTAGGCGAAATGAACACTGAAGCTTTCTTT,CASSELRENLGEMNTEAFF
-,TRBV7-2,TRBJ2-3,TRBD2,TGTGCCAGCAGCCTGGGACTAGGCAGAACAGATACGCAGTATTTT,CASSLGLGRTDTQYF
-,TRBV6-5,TRBJ2-7,-,TGTGCCAGCAGTTACTCCGGGGGTACCCTCTACGAGCAGTACTTC,CASSYSGGTLYEQYF
-,TRBV5-1,TRBJ1-1,-,TGCGCCAGCAGCTTGGGACAGGTGGACACTGAAGCTTTCTTT,CASSLGQVDTEAFF
once,TRBV30,TRBJ2-3,-,TGTGCCTGGAGTGTACTTGGTGAGGGTATTAGCGGCACAGATACGCAGTATTTT,CAWSVLGEGISGTDTQYF
-,TRBV27,TRBJ1-2,-,TGTGCCAGCAGTTTATCGGTGGCGGATGGCTACACCTTC,CASSLSVADGYTF
-,TRBV21-1,TRBJ2-7,-,TGTGCCAGCATTCTACCCAATAGGACTAGCGGGAGCCAAACGGGACGGGAGCAGTACTTC,CASILPNRTSGSQTGREQYF
-,TRBV19,TRBJ1-1,-,TGTGCCAGTAGTATACGGACTACGAACACTGAAGCTTTCTTT,CASSIRTTNTEAFF
-,TRBV30,TRBJ1-3,TRBD1,TGTGCCTGGAGTAAAGGGGGACAGATGGGAAACACCATATATTTT,CAWSKGGQMGNTIYF
-,TRBV5-1,TRBJ2-7,TRBD1,TGCGCCAGCAGCTTGACAGGGGAGCCCTACGAGCAGTACTTC,CASSLTGEPYEQYF
-,TRBV28,TRBJ1-5,-,TGTGCCAGCAGTTTTTTGGGGGGGGGCAATCAGCCCCAGCATTTT,CASSFLGGGNQPQHF
-,TRBV10-3,TRBJ2-1,TRBD2,TGTGCCATCGGGCAGGGACTAGCGGGGAATGAGCAGTTCTTC,CAIGQGLAGNEQFF
-,TRBV7-9,TRBJ1-1,-,TGTGCCAGCAGCTCAGTCGACAGGTCGCGTACTTTCTTT,CASSSVDRSRTFF
once,TRBV5-4,TRBJ1-1,-,TGTGCCAGCAGCTTGGCTAACGGGAACACTGAAGCTTTCTTT,CASSLANGNTEAFF
-,TRBV9,TRBJ2-1,-,TGTGCCAGCAGCGTAGCTAATATGTTGGGGGCCGGTGAGCAGTTCTTC,CASSVANMLGAGEQFF
once,TRBV11-3,TRBJ2-1,TRBD2,TGTGCCAGCAGCTTAGATGCCCGGACTAGCGGGAGGGCCAATGAGCAGTTCTTC,CASSLDARTSGRANEQFF
few,TRBV30,TRBJ1-2,-,TGTGCCTGGAGTGTGGGGCAGAACTATGGCTACACCTTC,CAWSVGQNYGYTF
-,TRBV7-8,TRBJ2-2,TRBD1,TGTGCCAGCAGCTTCCCCGGGACAGGGGGCTACACCGGGGAGCTGTTTTTT,CASSFPGTGGYTGELFF
-,TRBV7-9,TRBJ2-1,TRBD2,TGTGCCAGCAGCGAGACTAGCGGGAGACACAATGAGCAGTTCTTC,CASSETSGRHNEQFF
-,TRBV5-1,TRBJ2-1,-,TGCGCCAGCAGCTTGGAGCTGAACAATGAGCAGTTCTTC,CASSLELNNEQFF
few,TRBV7-2,TRBJ1-1,-,TGTGCCAGCAGCTTAGAAATAACAGGGAGCGCTGAAGCTTTCTTT,CASSLEITGSAEAFF
-,TRBV28,TRBJ1-5,-,TGTGCCAGCAGTTTATCTATCGGGGATGGGCAGCCCCAGCATTTT,CASSLSIGDGQPQHF
-,TRBV7-8,TRBJ1-1,-,TGTGCCAGCAGCCCGCAGACAGGTTATGAAGCTTTCTTT,CASSPQTGYEAFF
-,TRBV30,TRBJ1-2,TRBD1,TGTGCCTTGACGACAGGGTATGGTGGCTACACCTTC,CALTTGYGGYTF
-,TRBV2,TRBJ2-7,-,TGTGCCAGCTGCGCCCTCCCCGGCTACGAGCAGTACTTC,CASCALPGYEQYF
-,TRBV27,TRBJ2-5,-,TGTGCCAGCAGTTTATTGTCTCAAGAGACCCAGTACTTC,CASSLLSQETQYF
-,TRBV30,TRBJ2-7,-,TGTGCCTGGAGCCCTTTGGACAGCTACGAGCAGTACTTC,CAWSPLDSYEQYF
-,TRBV2,TRBJ2-1,-,TGTGCCAGCAGTGGTGTTCAGCGAAGCTCCTACAATGAGCAGTTCTTC,CASSGVQRSSYNEQFF
few,TRBV5-1,TRBJ2-1,TRBD2,TGCGCCAGCAGCTTAGCTAGCGGGAGGGTTCAAGAGCAGTTCTTC,CASSLASGRVQEQFF
few,TRBV6-4,TRBJ2-3,-,TGTGCCAGCAGTGACTCCCTAATCGGGGGAACGCAGTATTTT,CASSDSLIGGTQYF
-,TRBV5-6,TRBJ2-1,-,TGTGCCAGCAGCCCCAGGGAGGCGACTGCCAATGAGCAGTTCTTC,CASSPREATANEQFF
-,TRBV5-1,TRBJ2-3,-,TGCGCCAGCAGCTTGGCCCGGCTCGAGGGCACAGATACGCAGTATTTT,CASSLARLEGTDTQYF
-,TRBV7-7,TRBJ2-1,TRBD2,TGTGCTAGCAGCTTAGTAGCGGGCCAGCACAATGAGCAGTTCTTC,CASSLVAGQHNEQFF
-,TRBV10-3,TRBJ2-2,TRBD2,TGTGCCATCAGTATGGCGGGAGTCACCGGGGAGCTGTTTTTT,CAISMAGVTGELFF
-,TRBV2,TRBJ2-5,-,TGTGCCGGAACCAGGGTTTTCCAAGAGACCCAGTACTTC,CAGTRVFQETQYF
-,TRBV11-2,TRBJ1-2,TRBD1,TGTGCCAGCAACTTAGGGACAGGGCCAAGAGGCTACACCTTC,CASNLGTGPRGYTF
-,TRBV2,TRBJ2-5,-,TGTGCCAGCAGTGAAGTCGGCAGGGGGGTTGAGACCCAGTACTTC,CASSEVGRGVETQYF
-,TRBV6-5,TRBJ2-7,-,TGTGCCAGCAGGGCATCAACCTACGAGCAGTACTTC,CASRASTYEQYF
-,TRBV11-2,TRBJ2-1,-,TGTGCCAGCAGCTTAGGAGACTATTACAATGAGCAGTTCTTC,CASSLGDYYNEQFF